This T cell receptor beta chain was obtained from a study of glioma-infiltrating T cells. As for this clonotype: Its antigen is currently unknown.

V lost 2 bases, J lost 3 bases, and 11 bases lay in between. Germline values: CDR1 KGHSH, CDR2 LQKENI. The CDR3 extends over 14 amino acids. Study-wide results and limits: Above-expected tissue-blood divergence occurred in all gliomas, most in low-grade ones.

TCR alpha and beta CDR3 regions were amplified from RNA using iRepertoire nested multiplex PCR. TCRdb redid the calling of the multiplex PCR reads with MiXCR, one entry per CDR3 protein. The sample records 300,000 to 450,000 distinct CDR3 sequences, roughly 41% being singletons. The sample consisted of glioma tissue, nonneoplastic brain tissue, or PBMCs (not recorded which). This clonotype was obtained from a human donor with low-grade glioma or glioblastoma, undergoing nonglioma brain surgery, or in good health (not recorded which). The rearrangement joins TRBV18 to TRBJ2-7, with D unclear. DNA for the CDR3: TGTGCCAGCTCACCATTCCCCCAGAACTACGAGCAGTACTTC. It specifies CASSPFPQNYEQYF.